Shown below are 10 T cell receptor beta chains from a single sample sequenced in a study of CD8+CD57+ T cells in acquired aplastic anemia. Patients included in sequencing had previously demonstrated CD8+CD57+ cell expansion by flow cytometry. TCR beta VDJ and CDR3 profiling used genomic DNA as template. TCRdb ran MiXCR on the reads and lists one entry per CDR3 protein. Of 150,000 or so distinct CDR3 sequences in the sample, about 52% were seen once. Sequencing was performed on sorted CD4+, CD8+, or CD8+CD57+ T cells (not recorded which) from PBMCs. The source is a human donor with aplastic anemia.

This clonotype was observed a few times. The chain carries TRBV15 and TRBJ1-5; the D is unclear. The CDR3 length is 15 residues. CDR1 is LNHNV, CDR2 YYDKDF, per germline (reference sequence). Deletions cut 0 bases from V and 9 bases from J, with 15 bases between. CDR3 protein: CATSRDLMVPGPQHF. CDR3 bases: TGTGCCACCAGCAGAGATCTGATGGTCCCGGGGCCCCAGCATTTT.

The rearrangement joins TRBV15 to TRBJ2-6; a possible D gene is TRBD1 (6 bases). Trimming removed 2 bases at V and 0 bases at J, with 11 bases between. Germline values: CDR1 LNHNV, CDR2 YYDKDF (reference sequence). The CDR3 is 17 amino acids. This CDR3 reads CATSRQGMGSGANVLTF. In DNA, the CDR3 is TGTGCCACCAGCAGACAGGGGATGGGCTCTGGGGCCAACGTCCTGACTTTC. Full variable domain (outside the CDR3, taken from reference TRBV15 and TRBJ2-6): DAMVIQNPRYQVTQFGKPVTLSCSQTLNHNVMYWYQQKSSQAPKLLFHYYDKDFNNEADTPDNFQSRRPNTSFCFLDIRSPGLGDTAMYLCATSRQGMGSGANVLTFGAGSRLTVL.

The J gene is TRBJ2-4, the V gene TRBV11-2, with TRBD1 matching over 8 bases. The junction had 3 bases not matched to a gene; V was cut back by 4 bases and J by 1 base. Per germline, CDR1 SGHAT and CDR2 FQNNGV. The CDR3 has 15 amino acids. For the CDR3, the DNA is TGTGCCAGCAGCTCGGGGGACAGGGCCAAAAACATTCAGTACTTC. As protein: CASSSGDRAKNIQYF. Based on the CDR3 plus reference TRBV11-2 and TRBJ2-4, the full variable domain is EAGVAQSPRYKIIEKRQSVAFWCNPISGHATLYWYQQILGQGPKLLIQFQNNGVVDDSQLPKDRFSAERLKGVDSTLKIQPAKLEDSAVYLCASSSGDRAKNIQYFGAGTRLSVL.

This clonotype has a count of ten or more. The chain carries TRBV4-1 and TRBJ2-5; TRBD2 aligns across 10 bases. CDR3 length: 16 amino acids. Germline loops: CDR1 MGHRA, CDR2 YSYEKL. The junction had 9 bases not matched to a gene; V was cut back by 3 bases and J by 5 bases. CDR3 residues: CASSQMSGGALETQYF. The CDR3 DNA sequence: TGCGCCAGCAGCCAGATGAGCGGGGGGGCCTTGGAGACCCAGTACTTC.

Many counts were recorded for this clonotype. V and J are TRBV5-1 and TRBJ2-3, with TRBD1 as a possible D gene (5 bases). The CDR3 has 14 residues. The germline gives CDR1 SGHRS, CDR2 YFSETQ. Trimming cost V 0 bases and J 4 bases, with 9 bases left between them. This chain's CDR3 is CASSLGGHSDTQYF. CDR3 in DNA: TGCGCCAGCAGCTTGGGGGGCCACTCAGATACGCAGTATTTT.

The chain joins TRBV20-1 to TRBJ2-2; D gene uncertain. CDR1 and CDR2 from the germline V gene are DFQATT and SNEGSKA (reference sequence). This CDR3 has 12 residues. V lost 5 bases to trimming and J lost 6 bases, with 10 bases between them. The CDR3 DNA sequence: TGCAGTGCTGTCGTTGGGTCCGGGGAGCTGTTTTTT. Amino acid sequence: CSAVVGSGELFF.

This clonotype was seen only a few times. The gene calls are TRBV15 and TRBJ2-6, with D possibly TRBD1 on 5 matching bases. This CDR3 has 17 amino acids. Trimming removed 3 bases from V and 0 bases from J, with 12 bases in between. The germline V gene encodes CDR1 LNHNV and CDR2 YYDKDF (reference sequence). Here the CDR3 reads CATSSQDQGSGANVLTF. The CDR3 DNA reads TGTGCCACCAGCAGCCAAGATCAGGGCTCTGGGGCCAACGTCCTGACTTTC.

The rearrangement links TRBV11-1 to TRBJ1-1; D is undetermined. CDR1 SGHAT and CDR2 FQDESV come from the germline V gene (reference sequence). Trimming shortened V by 2 bases and J by 1 base, and 14 bases separated the two germline ends. The CDR3 is 16 residues long. This CDR3 is CASSLLGGVGNTEAFF. DNA of the CDR3: TGTGCCAGCAGCTTATTGGGTGGTGTAGGGAACACTGAAGCTTTCTTT.

The chain couples TRBV7-9 to TRBJ2-5, with D tentatively TRBD1 or TRBD2 (5 bases each). Looked up from germline, CDR1 is SEHNR and CDR2 is FQNEAQ (reference sequence). This CDR3 comprises 14 residues. Trimming removed 3 bases at V and 4 bases at J, with 12 bases between. The CDR3 region has the DNA TGTGCCAGCAGCTTCGAGGGGCTAGGAGAGACCCAGTACTTC. Amino acids: CASSFEGLGETQYF.

This clonotype has at least ten counts. The CDR3 nucleotides are TGTGCCAGCAGCTTAGCCTCACCGGGTCAAAACGAGCAGTACTTC. Its translation: CASSLASPGQNEQYF. The chain links TRBV7-6 to TRBJ2-7; D uncertain. Germline V CDR1 and CDR2: SGHVS, FNYEAQ. The CDR3 has 15 amino acids. V dropped 0 bases and J dropped 5 bases, with 14 bases sitting between them.